The rows below give T cell receptor beta chains drawn from one sample of a study of radiotherapy plus CTLA-4 blockade in lung cancer. Assay used: immunoSEQ multiplex PCR; TCRdb lists only in-frame clones, some missing. The sample records around 77,000 clones, roughly 74% being singletons. Material: peripheral blood, obtained from a patient treated with radiotherapy plus ipilimumab. The source of these receptors is a human donor with non-small cell lung cancer whose response to radiotherapy plus ipilimumab could not be evaluated. Each CDR3 is given with its conserved first and last residue. Each record gives: CDR3 length, clone size, D gene, V gene, J gene, CDR3 protein, CDR3 DNA. The D gene is left open where the match is weak. A row's size may be missing; if present it is once, few, many or a size class.

11,-,TRBD1,TRBV6-5,TRBJ2-7,CASTGGYEQYF,TGTGCCAGCACAGGGGGCTACGAGCAGTACTTC
16,-,-,TRBV9,TRBJ2-2,CASSAHLGLDTGELFF,TGTGCCAGCAGCGCCCACTTGGGACTTGACACCGGGGAGCTGTTTTTT
14,once,TRBD1,TRBV5-1,TRBJ1-4,CASSYGQGAEKLFF,TGCGCCAGCAGCTACGGACAGGGGGCTGAAAAACTGTTTTTT
14,once,-,TRBV28,TRBJ1-5,CASSSGDSNQPQHF,TGTGCCAGCAGTTCGGGGGACAGCAATCAGCCCCAGCATTTT
18,-,TRBD1,TRBV5-1,TRBJ2-7,CASSLLPGQGSFSYEQYF,TGCGCCAGCAGCTTACTACCGGGACAGGGTTCTTTCTCCTACGAGCAGTACTTC
15,-,-,TRBV7-8,TRBJ1-5,CASSLVRVSNQPQHF,TGTGCCAGCAGCTTAGTCAGGGTTAGCAATCAGCCCCAGCATTTT
15,-,-,TRBV6-1,TRBJ2-2,CASTFGTFFPGELFF,TGTGCCAGCACTTTCGGGACATTTTTTCCCGGGGAGCTGTTTTTT
17,-,TRBD1,TRBV4-1,TRBJ1-5,CASSQEGAGGRYQPQHF,TGCGCCAGCAGCCAAGAAGGGGCAGGGGGCCGATATCAGCCCCAGCATTTT
13,-,-,TRBV27,TRBJ1-2,CASRLIQGGGYTF,TGTGCCAGCAGACTTATACAGGGTGGAGGCTACACCTTC
15,-,-,TRBV6-1,TRBJ1-4,CASSEETGTNEKLFF,TGTGCCAGCAGTGAAGAGACAGGCACTAATGAAAAACTGTTTTTT
16,-,TRBD1,TRBV19,TRBJ1-1,CASSTAPGQSNTEAFF,TGTGCCAGTAGTACCGCGCCGGGACAGTCGAACACTGAAGCTTTCTTT
16,-,TRBD1,TRBV29-1,TRBJ2-3,CSVRDGQGWLADTQYF,TGCAGCGTTCGGGACGGACAGGGTTGGTTAGCAGATACGCAGTATTTT
17,once,TRBD2,TRBV10-3,TRBJ2-7,CAISERGGLGGAYEQYF,TGTGCCATCAGTGAGCGGGGGGGATTAGGGGGAGCCTACGAGCAGTACTTC
18,-,TRBD1,TRBV5-1,TRBJ2-6,CASSPGTGLRSGANVLTF,TGCGCCAGCAGCCCCGGGACAGGGCTTCGCTCTGGGGCCAACGTCCTGACTTTC
15,few,TRBD1,TRBV28,TRBJ1-3,CASSLAGQGKNTIYF,TGTGCCAGCAGTTTAGCCGGACAGGGCAAGAACACCATATATTTT